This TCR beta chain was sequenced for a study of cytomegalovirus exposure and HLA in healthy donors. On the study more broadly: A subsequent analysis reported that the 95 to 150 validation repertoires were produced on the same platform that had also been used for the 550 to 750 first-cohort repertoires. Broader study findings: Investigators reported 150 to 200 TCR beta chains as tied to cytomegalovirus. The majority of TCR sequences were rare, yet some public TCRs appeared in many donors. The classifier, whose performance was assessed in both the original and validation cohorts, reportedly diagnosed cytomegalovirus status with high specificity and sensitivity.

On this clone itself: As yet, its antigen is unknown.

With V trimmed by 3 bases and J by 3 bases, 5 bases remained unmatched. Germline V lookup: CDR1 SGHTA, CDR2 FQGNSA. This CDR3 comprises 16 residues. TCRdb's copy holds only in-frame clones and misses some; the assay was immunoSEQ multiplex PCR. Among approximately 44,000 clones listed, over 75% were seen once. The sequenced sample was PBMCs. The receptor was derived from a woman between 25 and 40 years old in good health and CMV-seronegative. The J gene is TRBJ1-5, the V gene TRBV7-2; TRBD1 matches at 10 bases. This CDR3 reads CASSLGTGANNQPQHF. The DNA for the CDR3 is TGTGCCAGCAGCTTGGGGACAGGGGCCAACAATCAGCCCCAGCATTTT.